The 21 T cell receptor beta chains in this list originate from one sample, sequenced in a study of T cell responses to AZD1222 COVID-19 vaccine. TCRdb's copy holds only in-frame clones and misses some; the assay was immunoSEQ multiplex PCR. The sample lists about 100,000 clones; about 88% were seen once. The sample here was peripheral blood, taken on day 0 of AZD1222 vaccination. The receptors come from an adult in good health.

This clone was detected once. The CDR3 sequence is CASSRTTSGTREQYF. CDR3 nucleotides: TGTGCCAGCAGTAGAACGACTAGCGGGACACGTGAGCAGTACTTC. This chain connects TRBV27 to TRBJ2-7, with TRBD2 identical over 11 bases. V lost 5 bases, J lost 7 bases, and 10 bases stayed unmatched. Looked up from germline, CDR1 is MNHEY and CDR2 is SMNVEV (reference sequence). The CDR3 length is 15 residues.

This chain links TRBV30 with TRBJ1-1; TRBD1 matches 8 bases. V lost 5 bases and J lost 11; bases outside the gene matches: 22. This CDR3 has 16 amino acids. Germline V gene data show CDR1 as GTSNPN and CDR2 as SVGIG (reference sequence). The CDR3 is CAWDTLGGTGGAEAFF. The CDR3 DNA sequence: TGTGCCTGGGACACCCTAGGGGGCACAGGGGGAGCCGAGGCTTTCTTT.

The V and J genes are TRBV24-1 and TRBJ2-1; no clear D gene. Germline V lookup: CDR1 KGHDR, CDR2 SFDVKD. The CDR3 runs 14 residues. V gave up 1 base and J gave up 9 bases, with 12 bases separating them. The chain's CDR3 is CATSDFGSQSEQFF. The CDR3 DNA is TGTGCCACCAGTGATTTTGGTAGCCAAAGTGAGCAGTTCTTC.

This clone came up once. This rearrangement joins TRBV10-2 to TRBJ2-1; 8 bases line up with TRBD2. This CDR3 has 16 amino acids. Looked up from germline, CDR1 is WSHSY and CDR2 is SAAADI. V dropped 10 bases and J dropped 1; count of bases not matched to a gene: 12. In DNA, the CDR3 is TGCGCCACCCAGAACCCCGGGGGGGAATCCTACAATGAGCAGTTCTTC. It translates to CATQNPGGESYNEQFF.

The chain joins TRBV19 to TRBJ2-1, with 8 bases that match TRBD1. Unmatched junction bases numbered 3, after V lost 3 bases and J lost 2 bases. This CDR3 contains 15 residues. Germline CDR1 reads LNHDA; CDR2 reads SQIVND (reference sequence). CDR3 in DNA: TGTGCCAGTAGTATCGAGGACAGGGCCTACAATGAGCAGTTCTTC. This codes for CASSIEDRAYNEQFF.

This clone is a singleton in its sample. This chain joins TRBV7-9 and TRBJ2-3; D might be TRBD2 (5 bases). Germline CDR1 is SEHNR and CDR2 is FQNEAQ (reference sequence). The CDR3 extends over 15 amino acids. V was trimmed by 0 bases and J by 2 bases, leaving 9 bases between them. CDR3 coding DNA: TGTGCCAGCAGCTTAGCGTCGCGGGCCACAGATACGCAGTATTTT. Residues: CASSLASRATDTQYF.

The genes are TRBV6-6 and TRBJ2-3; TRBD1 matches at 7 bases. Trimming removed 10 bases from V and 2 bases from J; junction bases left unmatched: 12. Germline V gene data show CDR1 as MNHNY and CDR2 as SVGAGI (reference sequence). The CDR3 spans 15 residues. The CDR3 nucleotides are TGTGCCACCACGACCGACAGGGCGTTCACAGATACGCAGTATTTT. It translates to CATTTDRAFTDTQYF.

CDR3 DNA: TGTGCCAGCAGCGTAAGGGTCTCTGGGGCCAACGTCCTGACTTTC. This codes for CASSVRVSGANVLTF. This chain joins TRBV6-5 and TRBJ2-6; D is uncertain. This CDR3 region has 15 residues. Germline V gene sequence: CDR1 MNHEY, CDR2 SVGAGI. V lost 6 bases and J lost 0, with 9 bases in between.

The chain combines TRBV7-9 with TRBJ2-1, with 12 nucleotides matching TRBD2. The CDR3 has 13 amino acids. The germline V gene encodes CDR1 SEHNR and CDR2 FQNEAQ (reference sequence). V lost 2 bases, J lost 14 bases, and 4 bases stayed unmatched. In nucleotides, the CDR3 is TGTGCCAGCAGCTTACTAGCGGGAGGGCGCGAGTTCTTC. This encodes CASSLLAGGREFF.

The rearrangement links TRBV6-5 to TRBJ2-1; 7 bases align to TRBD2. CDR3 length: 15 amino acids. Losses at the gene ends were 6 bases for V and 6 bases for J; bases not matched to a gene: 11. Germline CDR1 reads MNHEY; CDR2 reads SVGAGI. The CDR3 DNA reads TGTGCCAGCAGACCTCTAGCGGACCCCCGCAATGAGCAGTTCTTC. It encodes CASRPLADPRNEQFF.

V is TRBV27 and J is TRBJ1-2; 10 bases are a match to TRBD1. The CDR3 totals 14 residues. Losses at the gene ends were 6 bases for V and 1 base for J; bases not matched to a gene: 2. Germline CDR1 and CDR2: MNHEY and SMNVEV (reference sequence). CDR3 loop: CASRWTGGNYGYTF. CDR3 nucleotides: TGTGCCAGCAGATGGACAGGGGGTAACTATGGCTACACCTTC.

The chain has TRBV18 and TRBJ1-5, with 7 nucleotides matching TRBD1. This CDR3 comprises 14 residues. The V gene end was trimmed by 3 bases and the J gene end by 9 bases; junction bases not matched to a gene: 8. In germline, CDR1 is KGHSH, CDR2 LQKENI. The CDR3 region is CASSPGQSRSPQHF. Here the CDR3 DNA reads TGTGCCAGCTCACCGGGACAGTCAAGGTCGCCCCAGCATTTT.

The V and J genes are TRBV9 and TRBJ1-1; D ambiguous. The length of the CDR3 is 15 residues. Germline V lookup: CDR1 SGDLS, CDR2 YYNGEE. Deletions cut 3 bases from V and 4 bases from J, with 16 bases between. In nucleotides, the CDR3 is TGTGCCAGCAGCGGCCGGCGCTCGGAAGGCACTGAAGCTTTCTTT. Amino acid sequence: CASSGRRSEGTEAFF.

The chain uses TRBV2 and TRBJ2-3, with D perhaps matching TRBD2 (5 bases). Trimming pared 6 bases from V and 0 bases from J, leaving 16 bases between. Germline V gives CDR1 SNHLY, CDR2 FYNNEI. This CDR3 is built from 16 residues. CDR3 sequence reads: CASRAPWRSSTDTQYF. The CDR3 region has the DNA TGTGCCAGCAGGGCCCCTTGGAGGAGTAGCACAGATACGCAGTATTTT.

This CDR3 is CASSLVGTGDRNEQFF. DNA of the CDR3: TGTGCCAGCAGCTTAGTTGGTACAGGGGATCGCAATGAGCAGTTCTTC. This sequence joins TRBV7-8 and TRBJ2-1; 7 nucleotides align to TRBD1. Trimming took 1 base from V and 6 from J; bases not matched to a gene: 9. This CDR3 has 16 amino acids. The germline V gene has CDR1 SGHVS and CDR2 FQNEAQ.

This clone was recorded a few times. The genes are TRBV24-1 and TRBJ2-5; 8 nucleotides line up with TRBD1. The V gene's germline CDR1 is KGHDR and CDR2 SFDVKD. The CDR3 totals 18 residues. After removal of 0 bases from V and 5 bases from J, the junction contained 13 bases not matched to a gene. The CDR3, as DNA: TGTGCCACCAGTGATTTGAGTATTGCATGGGACAGGACGGAGACCCAGTACTTC. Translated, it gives CATSDLSIAWDRTETQYF.

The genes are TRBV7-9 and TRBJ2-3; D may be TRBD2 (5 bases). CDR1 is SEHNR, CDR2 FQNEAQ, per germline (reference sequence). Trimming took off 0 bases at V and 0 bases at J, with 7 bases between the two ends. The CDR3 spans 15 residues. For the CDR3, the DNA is TGTGCCAGCAGCTTAGCGGGCGGGAGCACAGATACGCAGTATTTT. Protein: CASSLAGGSTDTQYF. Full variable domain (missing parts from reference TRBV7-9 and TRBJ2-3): DTGVSQNPRHKITKRGQNVTFRCDPISEHNRLYWYRQTLGQGPEFLTYFQNEAQLEKSRLLSDRFSAERPKGSFSTLEIQRTEQGDSAMYLCASSLAGGSTDTQYFGPGTRLTVL.

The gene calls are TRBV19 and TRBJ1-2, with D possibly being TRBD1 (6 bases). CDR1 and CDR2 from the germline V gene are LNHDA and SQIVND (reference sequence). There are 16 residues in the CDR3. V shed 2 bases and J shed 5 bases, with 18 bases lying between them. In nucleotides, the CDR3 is TGTGCCAGTAGTATAAGTTCGGGACACTCCCTTTATGGCTACACCTTC. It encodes CASSISSGHSLYGYTF.

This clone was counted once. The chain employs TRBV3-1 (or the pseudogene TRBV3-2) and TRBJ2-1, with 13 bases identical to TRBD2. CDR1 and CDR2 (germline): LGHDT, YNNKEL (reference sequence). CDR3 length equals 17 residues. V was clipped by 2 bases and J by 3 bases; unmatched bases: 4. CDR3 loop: CASSQTGLAGVYNEQFF. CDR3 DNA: TGTGCCAGCAGCCAAACCGGACTAGCGGGAGTCTACAATGAGCAGTTCTTC.

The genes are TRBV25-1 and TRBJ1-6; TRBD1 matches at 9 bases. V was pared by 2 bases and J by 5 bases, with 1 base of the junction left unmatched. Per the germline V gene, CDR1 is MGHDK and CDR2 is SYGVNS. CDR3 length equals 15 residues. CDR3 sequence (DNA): TGTGCCAGCAGTGAAGGGACAGGGAATAATTCACCCCTCCACTTT. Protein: CASSEGTGNNSPLHF.

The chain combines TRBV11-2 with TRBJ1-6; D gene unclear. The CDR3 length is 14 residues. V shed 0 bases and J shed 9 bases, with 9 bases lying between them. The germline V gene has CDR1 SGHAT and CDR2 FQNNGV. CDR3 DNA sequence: TGTGCCAGCAGCTTAGAACAATTAGTTTCACCCCTCCACTTT. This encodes CASSLEQLVSPLHF.